The next 29 T cell receptor beta chains were all read from a single sample in a study of PD-1 blockade in classical Hodgkin lymphoma. Every single patient, without exception, relapsed after autologous stem cell transplantation, and brentuximab vedotin exposure varied. Using immunoSEQ multiplex PCR, the repertoire was profiled, and TCRdb retains in-frame clones only, with some absent. The table has 3,500 to 4,500 clones, around 77% seen once. Sequenced here: peripheral blood mononuclear cells (PBMCs), sampled at baseline. The receptor source for this set is a human donor with classical Hodgkin lymphoma.

J is TRBJ2-1 and V is TRBV20-1; D is ambiguous. The CDR3 is made up of 10 amino acids. From germline, CDR1 is DFQATT and CDR2 SNEGSKA (reference sequence). Trimming pared 5 bases from V and 3 bases from J, leaving 2 bases between. The CDR3 DNA sequence: TGCAGTGCTCTCTACAATGAGCAGTTCTTC. It specifies CSALYNEQFF.

The genes are TRBV10-3 and TRBJ2-5; D might be TRBD2 (6 bases). The CDR3 is made up of 15 amino acids. V was pared by 3 bases and J by 2 bases, with 13 bases between. Germline CDR1 ENHRY, CDR2 SYGVKD. The CDR3 sequence is CAISDGTLSQETQYF. The CDR3 region has the DNA TGTGCCATCAGTGATGGGACTCTCAGTCAAGAGACCCAGTACTTC.

The J gene is TRBJ1-1, the V gene TRBV6-1; D call uncertain. The CDR3 sequence is 12 residues long. The V gene lost 3 bases and the J gene lost 5 bases, with 7 bases spanning the gap. Germline V gene data show CDR1 as MNHNS and CDR2 as SASEGT. The CDR3 protein is CASSDQETEAFF. CDR3 in DNA: TGTGCCAGCAGTGATCAAGAAACTGAAGCTTTCTTT.

The chain is built from TRBV9 and TRBJ1-1; no clear D. CDR3 size: 14 residues. Germline V gene lookup returns CDR1 SGDLS and CDR2 YYNGEE. The V gene lost 2 bases and the J gene lost 2 bases, with 10 bases spanning the gap. DNA for the CDR3: TGTGCCAGCAGCGTTTCGGCGGTTAACACTGAAGCTTTCTTT. Translation: CASSVSAVNTEAFF.

This clone was counted once. The rearrangement links TRBV7-2 to TRBJ2-5, with a possible D match to TRBD1 (6 bases). Trimming stripped 6 bases from V and 2 bases from J, with 16 bases between. From germline, CDR1 is SGHTA and CDR2 FQGNSA. CDR3 length equals 15 residues. The CDR3 DNA is TGTGCCAGCAGTTTAACAGGGAGTGGACAAGAGACCCAGTACTTC. Translating gives CASSLTGSGQETQYF.

The chain recombines TRBV5-8 with TRBJ2-1; the match to TRBD2 covers 8 bases. Trimming at V came to 0 bases and at J to 3 bases, leaving 2 bases not matched to a gene. Germline V gene sequence: CDR1 SGHTS, CDR2 YDEGEE. There are 15 residues in the CDR3. CDR3 sequence (DNA): TGTGCCAGCAGCTTGGAAGCGGGGGTCTACAATGAGCAGTTCTTC. Translation gives CASSLEAGVYNEQFF.

This clone was seen more than once but under ten times. This chain links TRBV5-1 with TRBJ2-1; D is unclear. Germline V lookup: CDR1 SGHRS, CDR2 YFSETQ. Between the trimmed V and J ends, which lost 4 bases and 4 bases, there was a span of 9 bases. This CDR3 is built from 13 residues. The CDR3 sequence: CASSVSPYNEQFF. The DNA for the CDR3 is TGCGCCAGCAGCGTCAGCCCATACAATGAGCAGTTCTTC.

The V call is TRBV7-6, the J call TRBJ1-6, with D maybe TRBD1 (5 bases). The CDR3 contains 15 residues. Germline V gene sequence: CDR1 SGHVS, CDR2 FNYEAQ. Trimming removed 1 base at V and 10 bases at J, with 14 bases between. The CDR3 region is CASSLGGPSDSPLHF. CDR3 in DNA: TGTGCCAGCAGCTTAGGGGGCCCCTCGGACTCACCCCTCCACTTT.

The chain combines TRBV29-1 with TRBJ1-1; D uncertain. CDR1 SQVTM and CDR2 ANQGSEA come from the germline V gene. The CDR3 spans 12 residues. The germline V and J ends were trimmed by 4 bases and 9 bases, with 15 bases remaining between them. CDR3 coding DNA: TGCAGCGTTGTATCGGGGTCTTATCAAGCTTTCTTT. Its protein product is CSVVSGSYQAFF.

This clone appeared a single time. J is TRBJ1-5 and V is TRBV6-1; TRBD1 aligns across 9 bases. The germline gives CDR1 MNHNS, CDR2 SASEGT. The ends lost 4 bases at V and 6 bases at J; junction bases unmatched: 10. The CDR3 consists of 16 residues. CDR3 loop: CASSVSPTGGRQPQHF. In DNA, the CDR3 is TGTGCCAGCAGTGTGTCCCCGACAGGGGGGCGTCAGCCCCAGCATTTT.

This clone was counted a few times. The rearrangement joins TRBV28 to TRBJ1-1, with TRBD1 identical over 10 bases. Germline CDR1 is MDHEN and CDR2 is SYDVKM. The ends lost 4 bases at V and 5 bases at J; junction bases unmatched: 7. The CDR3 is made up of 15 amino acids. This CDR3 reads CASSSTTGGRTEAFF. DNA for the CDR3: TGTGCCAGCAGTTCAACGACAGGGGGCAGGACTGAAGCTTTCTTT.

V is TRBV30 and J is TRBJ2-3; D unclear. V was cut by 1 base and J by 1 base, with 9 bases left in between. Germline V gene data show CDR1 as GTSNPN and CDR2 as SVGIG (reference sequence). The CDR3 totals 14 residues. CDR3 region: CAWSGNYRTDTQYF. DNA of the CDR3: TGTGCCTGGAGTGGGAATTACCGCACAGATACGCAGTATTTT. Full variable domain (outside the CDR3, taken from reference TRBV30 and TRBJ2-3): SQTIHQWPATLVQPVGSPLSLECTVEGTSNPNLYWYRQAAGRGLQLLFYSVGIGQISSEVPQNLSASRPQDRQFILSSKKLLLSDSGFYLCAWSGNYRTDTQYFGPGTRLTVL.

CDR3 sequence: CASSNGAAVLGNTIYF. DNA of the CDR3: TGTGCCAGCAGCAATGGGGCGGCAGTCTTAGGAAACACCATATATTTT. This chain uses TRBV5-6 with TRBJ1-3, with D perhaps matching TRBD1 (5 bases). Germline CDR1 SGHDT, CDR2 YYEEEE. CDR3 length: 16 residues. V was trimmed by 4 bases and J by 4 bases, leaving 18 bases between them.

The chain recombines TRBV7-8 with TRBJ2-3, with a tentative D call TRBD2 (5 bases). The CDR3 totals 13 residues. Trimming left V 4 bases short and J 2 bases short, with 7 bases between. In germline, CDR1 is SGHVS, CDR2 FQNEAQ. The CDR3 here is CASSSGITDTQYF. For the CDR3, the DNA is TGTGCCAGCAGCTCGGGAATCACAGATACGCAGTATTTT.

This sequence joins TRBV9 and TRBJ2-3; tentative D call: TRBD2 (6 bases). Germline V lookup: CDR1 SGDLS, CDR2 YYNGEE. The germline V and J ends were trimmed by 2 bases and 4 bases, with 17 bases remaining between them. This CDR3 is built from 16 residues. CDR3 sequence: CASSVFGGTSADTQYF. CDR3 in DNA: TGTGCCAGCAGCGTCTTCGGCGGGACCTCCGCAGATACGCAGTATTTT.

The table lists this clone with a count of one. The V call is TRBV5-6, the J call TRBJ1-2, with no clear D. Germline V gene sequence: CDR1 SGHDT, CDR2 YYEEEE. Between the trimmed V and J ends, which lost 3 bases and 5 bases, there was a span of 8 bases. CDR3 length: 12 amino acids. The CDR3 nucleotides read TGTGCCAGCAGCTCCCTCCAATATGGCTACACCTTC. This codes for CASSSLQYGYTF.

J is TRBJ2-5 and V is TRBV27, with D uncertain. Germline V lookup: CDR1 MNHEY, CDR2 SMNVEV (reference sequence). CDR3 length: 13 amino acids. The V end was cut by 5 bases, the J end by 1 base, with 8 bases between. The CDR3 coding sequence is TGTGCCAGCAGTCTACGTATCCAAGAGACCCAGTACTTC. This codes for CASSLRIQETQYF.

The chain links TRBV7-8 to TRBJ1-5; no firm D call. V was clipped by 4 bases and J by 0 bases, with 13 bases between them. Germline lookup yields CDR1 SGHVS and CDR2 FQNEAQ. The CDR3 totals 16 residues. CDR3 bases: TGTGCCAGCAGCTCCCCCACCATCGCTAGCAATCAGCCCCAGCATTTT. This translates into CASSSPTIASNQPQHF.

This chain links TRBV4-3 with TRBJ1-4; D unclear. CDR3 size: 17 residues. Looked up from germline, CDR1 is LGHNA and CDR2 is YSLEER. Trimming shortened V by 5 bases and J by 7 bases, and 23 bases separated the two germline ends. In nucleotides, the CDR3 is TGCGCCAGCAGCGCAGACGGCGTCCCCGACTCGGGTGAAAAACTGTTTTTT. This translates into CASSADGVPDSGEKLFF.

The rearrangement links TRBV19 to TRBJ2-1; 8 bases agree with TRBD2. Germline V gene lookup returns CDR1 LNHDA and CDR2 SQIVND (reference sequence). The ends lost 5 bases at V and 4 bases at J; junction bases unmatched: 4. The CDR3 totals 14 residues. The CDR3: CASSLGGGYNEQFF. The CDR3 DNA reads as TGTGCCAGTAGTCTCGGCGGGGGGTACAATGAGCAGTTCTTC. Full variable domain (missing parts from reference TRBV19 and TRBJ2-1): DGGITQSPKYLFRKEGQNVTLSCEQNLNHDAMYWYRQDPGQGLRLIYYSQIVNDFQKGDIAEGYSVSREKKESFPLTVTSAQKNPTAFYLCASSLGGGYNEQFFGPGTRLTVL.

The gene calls are TRBV28 and TRBJ2-5; TRBD1 matches 9 bases. The germline V gene encodes CDR1 MDHEN and CDR2 SYDVKM. CDR3 size: 15 residues. V was clipped by 6 bases and J by 1 base; unmatched bases: 6. CDR3 amino acids: CASSPGQGRQETQYF. For the CDR3, the DNA is TGTGCCAGCAGCCCTGGACAGGGGCGCCAAGAGACCCAGTACTTC.

This clone was detected only a few times. This chain links TRBV9 with TRBJ1-4; tentative D call: TRBD1 (6 bases). V shed 0 bases and J shed 8 bases, with 14 bases lying between them. Per germline, CDR1 SGDLS and CDR2 YYNGEE. The CDR3 has 15 residues. In DNA, the CDR3 is TGTGCCAGCAGCGTAGCGGGGCAGGGGAGAGAAAAACTGTTTTTT. Protein: CASSVAGQGREKLFF.

This clone was picked up one time. V gene TRBV6-5 combines with J gene TRBJ1-3, with D possibly TRBD1 on 6 matching bases. V was clipped by 0 bases and J by 8 bases, with 14 bases between them. The CDR3 covers 15 residues. Germline V CDR1 and CDR2: MNHEY, SVGAGI. CDR3 sequence (DNA): TGTGCCAGCAGTTACTCGAACAGGGCCGGAGACACCATATATTTT. Translation gives CASSYSNRAGDTIYF.

This chain links TRBV5-6 with TRBJ2-3; TRBD1 might be the D (5 bases). This CDR3 has 15 residues. Germline V gene lookup returns CDR1 SGHDT and CDR2 YYEEEE. The V gene lost 0 bases and the J gene lost 2 bases, with 10 bases spanning the gap. The CDR3 sequence: CASSLVAGHTDTQYF. The CDR3, as DNA: TGTGCCAGCAGCTTGGTGGCAGGGCACACAGATACGCAGTATTTT.

This rearrangement joins TRBV28 to TRBJ2-2; 10 bases are shared with TRBD2. The germline gives CDR1 MDHEN, CDR2 SYDVKM. The ends lost 6 bases at V and 5 bases at J; junction bases unmatched: 9. This CDR3 comprises 16 residues. CDR3 bases: TGTGCCAGCAGGCTTACTAGCGGGACAGGAACCGGGGAGCTGTTTTTT. It translates to CASRLTSGTGTGELFF. The full variable domain, with the rest looked up from reference TRBV28 and TRBJ2-2, is DVKVTQSSRYLVKRTGEKVFLECVQDMDHENMFWYRQDPGLGLRLIYFSYDVKMKEKGDIPEGYSVSREKKERFSLILESASTNQTSMYLCASRLTSGTGTGELFFGEGSRLTVL.

The chain joins TRBV7-6 to TRBJ2-1; 10 bases match TRBD1. V dropped 5 bases and J dropped 4; count of bases not matched to a gene: 11. The germline CDR1 and CDR2 sequences are SGHVS and FNYEAQ. There are 17 residues in the CDR3. DNA for the CDR3: TGTGCCAGCAGCCCGGGTAGTGGGACAGGGGAGTACAATGAGCAGTTCTTC. Translating it yields CASSPGSGTGEYNEQFF. The full variable domain, its missing parts supplied by reference TRBV7-6 and TRBJ2-1, is GAGVSQSPRYKVTKRGQDVALRCDPISGHVSLYWYRQALGQGPEFLTYFNYEAQQDKSGLPNDRFSAERPEGSISTLTIQRTEQRDSAMYRCASSPGSGTGEYNEQFFGPGTRLTVL.

The chain links TRBV2 to TRBJ1-5; no reliable D call. CDR1 and CDR2 from the germline V gene are SNHLY and FYNNEI. This CDR3 comprises 11 residues. V gave up 6 bases and J gave up 4 bases, with 4 bases separating them. In DNA, the CDR3 is TGTGCCAGCAGCCTTAATCAGCCCCAGCATTTT. This gives the protein CASSLNQPQHF. Drawing the rest from reference TRBV2 and TRBJ1-5, the complete variable domain is EPEVTQTPSHQVTQMGQEVILRCVPISNHLYFYWYRQILGQKVEFLVSFYNNEISEKSEIFDDQFSVERPDGSNFTLKIRSTKLEDSAMYFCASSLNQPQHFGDGTRLSIL.

The V call is TRBV29-1, the J call TRBJ1-1; D is ambiguous. Germline V CDR1 and CDR2: SQVTM, ANQGSEA. The CDR3 sequence is 11 residues long. The V and J ends lost 3 bases and 1 base respectively, with 3 bases between them. CDR3 loop: CSVDRNTEAFF. In DNA, the CDR3 is TGCAGCGTTGACAGGAACACTGAAGCTTTCTTT.

The V call is TRBV28, the J call TRBJ1-1; no firm D call. This CDR3 has 14 amino acids. CDR1 is MDHEN and CDR2 is SYDVKM in the germline V gene. V shed 6 bases and J shed 1 base, with 12 bases lying between them. CDR3 region: CASRLLRGNTEAFF. The CDR3 DNA is TGTGCCAGCAGACTCCTTCGGGGGAACACTGAAGCTTTCTTT.